This passage covers 20 T cell receptor beta chains from one sample sequenced in a study of shared clonotypes between healthy human individuals. Clones were read by immunoSEQ multiplex PCR, and TCRdb kept only the in-frame ones, dropping some. There are 2 million to 2.5 million clones in the sample; around 90% occur only once, and 0.3% to 0.4% lies in the top ten. The sample was naive CD4+ T cells from PBMCs. Sample subset: CD45RA+ positively selected. Receptors originate from a man younger than 35 in good health. Some clones in this sample may be carry-over from other donors' samples.

This chain joins TRBV5-4 and TRBJ2-7, with 7 positions matching TRBD1. The germline V gene has CDR1 SGHNT and CDR2 YYREEE (reference sequence). The CDR3 runs 14 residues. The ends lost 4 bases at V and 2 bases at J; junction bases unmatched: 6. This chain's CDR3 is CASSPPGTAYEQYF. The CDR3 DNA reads as TGTGCCAGCAGCCCCCCCGGGACAGCCTACGAGCAGTACTTC.

V usage is TRBV27 and J usage is TRBJ1-1; D remains unclear. The CDR3 is 15 residues long. Per germline, CDR1 MNHEY and CDR2 SMNVEV (reference sequence). Trimming pared 7 bases from V and 1 base from J, leaving 16 bases between. The CDR3 loop reads CASIPSRIGNTEAFF. Written as DNA, the CDR3 is TGTGCCAGCATCCCGTCCCGGATCGGGAACACTGAAGCTTTCTTT.

The count of this clone is one. CDR3 sequence reads: CASSSASGPGNTEAFF. The CDR3 DNA reads as TGTGCCAGCAGCTCCGCATCGGGACCGGGGAACACTGAAGCTTTCTTT. This chain joins TRBV7-2 and TRBJ1-1; perhaps TRBD1 as D (5 bases). The CDR3 consists of 16 residues. Germline loops: CDR1 SGHTA, CDR2 FQGNSA. With 4 bases removed from V and 1 base from J, the gap between germline ends came to 16 bases.

This sequence joins TRBV2 and TRBJ1-1; TRBD1 matches 7 bases. The V and J ends lost 4 bases and 0 bases, in that order; junction bases with no gene match: 8. Germline V gene lookup returns CDR1 SNHLY and CDR2 FYNNEI. The CDR3 length is 16 residues. CDR3 sequence: CASSVPRGQLNTEAFF. As DNA, the CDR3 is TGTGCCAGCAGTGTACCCCGGGGACAGTTGAACACTGAAGCTTTCTTT.

The genes are TRBV28 and TRBJ2-1, with TRBD2 as a possible D gene (5 bases). CDR1 MDHEN and CDR2 SYDVKM come from the germline V gene. Trimming took off 5 bases at V and 3 bases at J, with 17 bases between the two ends. The CDR3 runs 16 residues. The CDR3: CASSPRWRRHYNEQFF. CDR3 coding DNA: TGTGCCAGCAGTCCCCGATGGCGGAGGCACTACAATGAGCAGTTCTTC. Together with reference TRBV28 and TRBJ2-1, the CDR3 gives the full variable domain: DVKVTQSSRYLVKRTGEKVFLECVQDMDHENMFWYRQDPGLGLRLIYFSYDVKMKEKGDIPEGYSVSREKKERFSLILESASTNQTSMYLCASSPRWRRHYNEQFFGPGTRLTVL.

V usage is TRBV5-1 and J usage is TRBJ1-1, with D possibly being TRBD1 (6 bases). Germline loops: CDR1 SGHRS, CDR2 YFSETQ. Trimming shortened V by 5 bases and J by 1 base, and 15 bases separated the two germline ends. The CDR3 length is 15 residues. In DNA form, the CDR3 reads TGCGCCAGCAGTGTCTCTGGGACACCGAACACTGAAGCTTTCTTT. It is translated as CASSVSGTPNTEAFF.

CDR3 nucleotide sequence: TGCGCCAGCAGCGTAGCGGGAGGGAACAATGAGCAGTTCTTC. It specifies CASSVAGGNNEQFF. The rearrangement joins TRBV4-1 to TRBJ2-1; TRBD2 matches 11 bases. V shed 5 bases and J 5 bases; nucleotides not matched to a gene: 2. Looked up from germline, CDR1 is MGHRA and CDR2 is YSYEKL. The CDR3 sequence is 14 residues long.

Details on this clone: Other DNA sequences from this sample encode an identical CDR3 as well. For the CDR3, the DNA is TGCAGCGTTGGTGGGAGATCCTACAATGAGCAGTTCTTC. Encoded protein: CSVGGRSYNEQFF. This rearrangement joins TRBV29-1 to TRBJ2-1; possible D gene TRBD2, 5 bases. The CDR3 runs 13 residues. Trimming removed 4 bases at V and 1 base at J, with 8 bases between. Germline values: CDR1 SQVTM, CDR2 ANQGSEA.

This rearrangement joins TRBV18 to TRBJ1-2, with TRBD1 identical over 10 bases. CDR3 size: 15 residues. Per the germline V gene, CDR1 is KGHSH and CDR2 is LQKENI. V lost 3 bases, J lost 3 bases, and 4 bases stayed unmatched. CDR3 protein: CASSPTGQGYYGYTF. In nucleotides, the CDR3 is TGTGCCAGCTCACCTACGGGACAGGGGTACTATGGCTACACCTTC.

The chain is built from TRBV5-1 and TRBJ1-2, with 8 bases that match TRBD1. V was clipped by 1 base and J by 6 bases; unmatched bases: 11. The CDR3 loop spans 16 amino acids. Germline CDR1 is SGHRS and CDR2 is YFSETQ. The CDR3 region is CASSLSPAGGYNGYTF. The CDR3 DNA is TGCGCCAGCAGCTTGTCACCGGCAGGGGGCTACAATGGCTACACCTTC. The whole variable domain, filled in from reference TRBV5-1 and TRBJ1-2, reads KAGVTQTPRYLIKTRGQQVTLSCSPISGHRSVSWYQQTPGQGLQFLFEYFSETQRNKGNFPGRFSGRQFSNSRSEMNVSTLELGDSALYLCASSLSPAGGYNGYTFGSGTRLTVV.

The chain recombines TRBV6-6 with TRBJ2-3, with D possibly matching TRBD1 (6 bases). The CDR3 runs to 15 residues. Trimming pared 8 bases from V and 3 bases from J, leaving 18 bases between. In germline, CDR1 is MNHNY, CDR2 SVGAGI (reference sequence). The CDR3 DNA reads TGTGCCAGCCAAAACCCCGTAGGACAGACAGATACGCAGTATTTT. Protein: CASQNPVGQTDTQYF.

J is TRBJ2-2 and V is TRBV10-1; possibly TRBD1 for D (6 bases). Trimming pared 3 bases from V and 4 bases from J, leaving 9 bases between. Germline loops: CDR1 WNHNN, CDR2 SYGVQD (reference sequence). This CDR3 has 14 amino acids. In nucleotides, the CDR3 is TGCGCCAGCAGTGAAGTCAGGGGCACCGGGGAGCTGTTTTTT. Translated: CASSEVRGTGELFF.

The rearrangement joins TRBV9 to TRBJ1-1; a weak D match, TRBD1 (5 bases). Germline V gene data show CDR1 as SGDLS and CDR2 as YYNGEE. The ends were cut back, 0 bases at V and 4 bases at J, with 10 bases in the middle. This CDR3 contains 14 residues. The DNA of the CDR3 is TGTGCCAGCAGCGTAGTCCAAGGGGCCACTGAAGCTTTCTTT. Its translation: CASSVVQGATEAFF.

The chain employs TRBV19 and TRBJ1-5; 7 bases map to TRBD1. CDR1 and CDR2 (germline): LNHDA, SQIVND (reference sequence). J gave up 0 bases and V 5 bases, and 7 bases lay outside the gene matches. CDR3 size: 16 residues. The CDR3: CASSGPGGNSNQPQHF. CDR3 DNA sequence: TGTGCCAGTAGTGGGCCAGGGGGAAATAGCAATCAGCCCCAGCATTTT.

The gene calls are TRBV19 and TRBJ2-1; TRBD2 might be the D (5 bases). Per germline, CDR1 LNHDA and CDR2 SQIVND (reference sequence). The CDR3 runs to 13 residues. Trimming took off 4 bases at V and 6 bases at J, with 10 bases between the two ends. CDR3 nucleotide sequence: TGTGCCAGTAGTAAACTAGGGTTCAATGAGCAGTTCTTC. This codes for CASSKLGFNEQFF.

The chain couples TRBV9 to TRBJ2-7, with TRBD2 identical over 8 bases. The V gene end was trimmed by 0 bases and the J gene end by 0 bases; junction bases not matched to a gene: 5. CDR1 and CDR2 from the germline V gene are SGDLS and YYNGEE. The CDR3 spans 16 residues. The CDR3 loop reads CASSVESGSYSYEQYF. The CDR3 DNA reads TGTGCCAGCAGCGTAGAAAGCGGGAGTTACTCCTACGAGCAGTACTTC.

The chain has TRBV11-3 and TRBJ2-1, with 8 bases that match TRBD2. CDR1 is SGHNT, CDR2 YENEEA, per germline. This CDR3 is 16 amino acids long. With 2 bases clipped from V and 4 bases from J, the junction kept 7 bases outside the gene matches. As DNA, the CDR3 is TGTGCCAGCAGCTTATTCGGGTTAGCGGGATACAATGAGCAGTTCTTC. This gives the protein CASSLFGLAGYNEQFF.

The chain carries TRBV10-3 and TRBJ1-5, with D possibly being TRBD1 (5 bases). Germline CDR1 ENHRY, CDR2 SYGVKD. V was pared by 0 bases and J by 4 bases, with 10 bases between. The CDR3 sequence is 15 residues long. CDR3 in amino acids: CAISESTGQNQPQHF. The CDR3 region has the DNA TGTGCCATCAGTGAGTCTACAGGCCAGAATCAGCCCCAGCATTTT.

This chain links TRBV28 with TRBJ1-2, with a weak D call TRBD1 (5 bases). Germline CDR1 is MDHEN and CDR2 is SYDVKM. The germline V and J ends were trimmed by 5 bases and 2 bases, with 6 bases remaining between them. The CDR3 spans 12 residues. The CDR3 here is CASSGGNYGYTF. In DNA, the CDR3 is TGTGCCAGCAGTGGGGGGAACTATGGCTACACCTTC.

The CDR3 DNA reads TGTGCCAGCAGTTTAATTGGCAGGGGGAACTATGGCTACACCTTC. Translated: CASSLIGRGNYGYTF. The chain has TRBV28 and TRBJ1-2; 7 nucleotides match TRBD1. Looked up from germline, CDR1 is MDHEN and CDR2 is SYDVKM. The CDR3 is made up of 15 amino acids. V was clipped by 2 bases and J by 2 bases; unmatched bases: 5.